This T cell receptor (beta chain) derives from a study of blood T cell repertoires in COVID-19. The table came from immunoSEQ multiplex PCR; TCRdb's copy has only in-frame clones and leaves some out. Of tens of thousands of clones listed, just under 85% were seen once; the top ten hold 28%. The CDR3 contains 13 residues. Trimming removed 6 bases from V and 0 bases from J, with 11 bases in between. Germline loops: CDR1 SQVTM, CDR2 ANQGSEA. This chain joins TRBV29-1 and TRBJ1-1, with D tentatively TRBD1 (6 bases). Material for sequencing was peripheral blood. This sequence originates from a man between 65 and 85 years old with acute or convalescent COVID-19. CDR3 bases: TGCAGCGTCCGGGACATCGTGAACACTGAAGCTTTCTTT. Residues: CSVRDIVNTEAFF.